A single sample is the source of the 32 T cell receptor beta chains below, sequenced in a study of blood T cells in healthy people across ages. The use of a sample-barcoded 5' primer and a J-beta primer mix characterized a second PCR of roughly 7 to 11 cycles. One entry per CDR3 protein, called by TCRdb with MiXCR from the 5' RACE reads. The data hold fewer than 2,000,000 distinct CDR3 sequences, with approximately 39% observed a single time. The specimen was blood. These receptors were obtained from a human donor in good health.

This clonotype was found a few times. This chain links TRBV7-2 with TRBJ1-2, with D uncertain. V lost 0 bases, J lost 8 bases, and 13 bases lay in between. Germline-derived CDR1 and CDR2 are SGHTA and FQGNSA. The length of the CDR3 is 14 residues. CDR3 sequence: CASSLAAVGRGYTF. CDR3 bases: TGTGCCAGCAGCTTAGCGGCGGTCGGTCGAGGCTACACCTTC.

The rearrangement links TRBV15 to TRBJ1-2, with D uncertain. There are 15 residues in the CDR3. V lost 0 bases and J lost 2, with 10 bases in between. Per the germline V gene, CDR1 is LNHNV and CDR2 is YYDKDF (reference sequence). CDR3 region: CATSRDRKLNYGYTF. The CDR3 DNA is TGTGCCACCAGCAGAGATAGAAAACTCAACTATGGCTACACCTTC.

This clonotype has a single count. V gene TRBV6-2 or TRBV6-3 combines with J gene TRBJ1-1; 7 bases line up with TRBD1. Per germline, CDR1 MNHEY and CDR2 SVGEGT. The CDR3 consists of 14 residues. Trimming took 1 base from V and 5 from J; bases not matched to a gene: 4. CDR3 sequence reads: CASSYYRGGTEAFF. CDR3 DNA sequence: TGTGCCAGCAGTTACTACAGGGGTGGAACTGAAGCTTTCTTT.

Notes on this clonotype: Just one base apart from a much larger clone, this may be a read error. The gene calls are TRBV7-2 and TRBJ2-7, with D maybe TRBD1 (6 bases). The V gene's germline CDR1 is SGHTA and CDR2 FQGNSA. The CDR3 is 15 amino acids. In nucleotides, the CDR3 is TGTGTCAGCAGCTTAGAGCTGGGGGCCTCCTACGAGCAGTACTTC. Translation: CVSSLELGASYEQYF.

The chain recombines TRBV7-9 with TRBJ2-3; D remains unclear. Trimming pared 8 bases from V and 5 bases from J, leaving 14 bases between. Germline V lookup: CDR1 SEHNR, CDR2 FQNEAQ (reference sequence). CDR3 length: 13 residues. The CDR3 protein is CASETSLRDTQYF. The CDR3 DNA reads TGTGCCAGCGAGACTTCTCTGAGAGATACGCAGTATTTT.

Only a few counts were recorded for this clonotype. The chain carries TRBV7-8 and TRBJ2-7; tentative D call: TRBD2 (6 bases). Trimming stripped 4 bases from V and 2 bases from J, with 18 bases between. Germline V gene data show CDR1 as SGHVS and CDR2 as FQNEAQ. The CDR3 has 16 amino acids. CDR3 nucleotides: TGTGCCAGCAGCTCCCTAGGCGGGGTAATCCCCTACGAGCAGTACTTC. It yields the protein CASSSLGGVIPYEQYF.

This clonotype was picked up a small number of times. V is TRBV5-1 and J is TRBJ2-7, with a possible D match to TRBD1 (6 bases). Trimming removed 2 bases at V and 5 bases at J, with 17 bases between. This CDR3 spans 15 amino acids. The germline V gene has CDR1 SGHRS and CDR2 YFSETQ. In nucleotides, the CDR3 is TGCGCCAGCAGCTTAGAGTGGCAGGGGTCCCACGAGCAGTACTTC. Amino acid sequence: CASSLEWQGSHEQYF.

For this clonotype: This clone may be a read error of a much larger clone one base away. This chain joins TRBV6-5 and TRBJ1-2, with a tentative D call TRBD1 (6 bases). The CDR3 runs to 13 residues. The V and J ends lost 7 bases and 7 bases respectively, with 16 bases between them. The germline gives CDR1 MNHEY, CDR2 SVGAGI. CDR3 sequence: CASIPRGACGYTF. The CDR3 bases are TGTGCCAGCATTCCCAGGGGAGCTTGTGGCTACACCTTC.

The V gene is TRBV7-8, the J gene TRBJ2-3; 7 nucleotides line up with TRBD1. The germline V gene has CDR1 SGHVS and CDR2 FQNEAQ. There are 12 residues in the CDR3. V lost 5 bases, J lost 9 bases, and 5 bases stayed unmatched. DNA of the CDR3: TGTGCCAGCAGCCGGGGACAGACAACGCAGTATTTT. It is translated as CASSRGQTTQYF.

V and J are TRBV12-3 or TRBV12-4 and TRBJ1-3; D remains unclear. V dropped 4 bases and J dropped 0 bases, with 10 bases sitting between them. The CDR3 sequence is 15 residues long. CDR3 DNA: TGTGCCAGCAGTTCAATTAAGCACTCTGGAAACACCATATATTTT. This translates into CASSSIKHSGNTIYF.

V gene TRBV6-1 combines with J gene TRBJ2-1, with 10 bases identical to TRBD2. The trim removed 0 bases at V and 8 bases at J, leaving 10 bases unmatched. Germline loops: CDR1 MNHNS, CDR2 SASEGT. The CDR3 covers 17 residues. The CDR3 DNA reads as TGTGCCAGCAGTGAAGCGATCCTAGCGGGGGTCTTCGATGAGCAGTTCTTC. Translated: CASSEAILAGVFDEQFF.

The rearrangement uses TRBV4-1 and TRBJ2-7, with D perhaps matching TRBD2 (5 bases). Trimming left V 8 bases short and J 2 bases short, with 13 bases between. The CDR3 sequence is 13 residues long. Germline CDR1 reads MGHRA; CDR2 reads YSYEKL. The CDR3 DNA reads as TGCGCCAGCTCCGTAGCGCTTCCCTACGAGCAGTACTTC. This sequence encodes CASSVALPYEQYF.

The CDR3 bases are TGCGCCAGCAGCCAAGGGGACAGCCTCCGAGAGACCCAGTACTTC. Its translation: CASSQGDSLRETQYF. This chain links TRBV4-3 with TRBJ2-5, with TRBD1 identical over 7 bases. V lost 1 base, J lost 4 bases, and 6 bases stayed unmatched. Germline-derived CDR1 and CDR2 are LGHNA and YSLEER. The CDR3 totals 15 residues.

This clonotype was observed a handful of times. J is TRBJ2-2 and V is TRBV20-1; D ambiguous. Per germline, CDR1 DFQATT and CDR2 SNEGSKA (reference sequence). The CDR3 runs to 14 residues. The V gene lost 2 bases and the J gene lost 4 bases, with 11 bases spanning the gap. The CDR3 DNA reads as TGCAGTGCTAGATCTCAGCATACCACCGGGGAGCTGTTTTTT. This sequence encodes CSARSQHTTGELFF.

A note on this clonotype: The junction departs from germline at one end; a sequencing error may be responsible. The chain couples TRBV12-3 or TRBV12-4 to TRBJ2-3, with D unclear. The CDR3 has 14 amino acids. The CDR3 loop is CASSLAVGRDAQYF. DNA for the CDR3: TGTGCCAGCAGTTTGGCGGTAGGAAGAGATGCGCAGTATTTT.

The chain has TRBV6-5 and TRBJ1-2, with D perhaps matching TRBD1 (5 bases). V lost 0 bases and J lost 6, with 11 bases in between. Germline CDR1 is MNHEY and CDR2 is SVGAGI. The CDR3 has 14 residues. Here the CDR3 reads CASSYSGEHDGYTF. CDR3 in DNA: TGTGCCAGCAGTTACTCAGGGGAACACGATGGCTACACCTTC.

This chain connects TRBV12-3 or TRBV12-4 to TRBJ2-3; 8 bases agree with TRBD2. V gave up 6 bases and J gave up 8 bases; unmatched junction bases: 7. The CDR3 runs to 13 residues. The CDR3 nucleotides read TGTGCCAGCAGCCGGACTAGCCTAGGTACGCAGTATTTT. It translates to CASSRTSLGTQYF.

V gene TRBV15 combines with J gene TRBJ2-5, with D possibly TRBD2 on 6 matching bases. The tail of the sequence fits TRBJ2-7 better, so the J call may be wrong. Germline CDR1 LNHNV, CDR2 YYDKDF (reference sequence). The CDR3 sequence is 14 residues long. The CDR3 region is CATSRRRGLDEQYF. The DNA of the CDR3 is TGTGCCACCAGCAGACGACGGGGGTTAGACGAGCAGTACTTC.

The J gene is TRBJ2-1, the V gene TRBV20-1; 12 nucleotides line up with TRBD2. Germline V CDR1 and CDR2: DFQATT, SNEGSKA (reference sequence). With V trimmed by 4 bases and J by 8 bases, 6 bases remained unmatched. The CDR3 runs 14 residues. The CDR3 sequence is CSAKQASGGDEQFF. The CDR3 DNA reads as TGCAGTGCTAAACAGGCTAGCGGGGGGGATGAGCAGTTCTTC.

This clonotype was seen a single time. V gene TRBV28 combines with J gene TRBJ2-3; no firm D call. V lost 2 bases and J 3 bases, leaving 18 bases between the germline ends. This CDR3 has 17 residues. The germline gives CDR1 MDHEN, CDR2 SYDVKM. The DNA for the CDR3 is TGTGCCAGCAGTTTAAGAAGGGCACGGGTTTTGACAGATACGCAGTATTTT. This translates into CASSLRRARVLTDTQYF.

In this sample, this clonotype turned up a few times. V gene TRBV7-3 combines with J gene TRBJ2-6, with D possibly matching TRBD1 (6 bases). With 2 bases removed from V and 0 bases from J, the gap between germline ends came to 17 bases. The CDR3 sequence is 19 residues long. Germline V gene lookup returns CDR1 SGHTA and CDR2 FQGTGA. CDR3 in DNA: TGTGCCAGCAGCTTAGAGTCCGGGACACACTTCTCTGGGGCCAACGTCCTGACTTTC. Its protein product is CASSLESGTHFSGANVLTF. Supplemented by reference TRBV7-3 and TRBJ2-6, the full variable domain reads GAGVSQTPSNKVTEKGKYVELRCDPISGHTALYWYRQSLGQGPEFLIYFQGTGAADDSGLPNDRFFAVRPEGSVSTLKIQRTERGDSAVYLCASSLESGTHFSGANVLTFGAGSRLTVL.

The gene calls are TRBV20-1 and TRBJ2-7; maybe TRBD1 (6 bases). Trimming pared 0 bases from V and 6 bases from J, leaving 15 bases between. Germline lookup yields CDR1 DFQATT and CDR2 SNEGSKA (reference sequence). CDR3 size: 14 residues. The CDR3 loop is CSARDPTGPGEQYF. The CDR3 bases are TGCAGTGCTAGAGATCCGACAGGACCAGGCGAGCAGTACTTC.

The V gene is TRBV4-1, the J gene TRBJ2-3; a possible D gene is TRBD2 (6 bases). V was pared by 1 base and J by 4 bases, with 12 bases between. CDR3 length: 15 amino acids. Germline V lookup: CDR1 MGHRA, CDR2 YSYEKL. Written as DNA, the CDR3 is TGCGCCAGCAGCCAAGTCGGGGGACCCGCAGATACGCAGTATTTT. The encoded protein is CASSQVGGPADTQYF.

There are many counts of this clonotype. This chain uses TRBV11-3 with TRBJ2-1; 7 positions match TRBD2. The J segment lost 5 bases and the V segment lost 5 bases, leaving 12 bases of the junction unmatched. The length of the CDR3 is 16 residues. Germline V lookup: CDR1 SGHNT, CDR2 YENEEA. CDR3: CASSPAQRGLNNEQFF. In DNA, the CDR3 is TGTGCCAGCAGCCCTGCCCAGCGGGGCCTAAACAATGAGCAGTTCTTC.

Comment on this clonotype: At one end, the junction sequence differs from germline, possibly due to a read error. This chain's CDR3 is CAISRDPLETQYF. The CDR3 DNA reads TGTGCCATCAGCAGAGATCCTCTGGAGACCCAGTACTTC. The chain combines TRBV15 with TRBJ2-5; D not resolved. Germline-derived CDR1 and CDR2 are LNHNV and YYDKDF (reference sequence). The CDR3 is 13 amino acids.

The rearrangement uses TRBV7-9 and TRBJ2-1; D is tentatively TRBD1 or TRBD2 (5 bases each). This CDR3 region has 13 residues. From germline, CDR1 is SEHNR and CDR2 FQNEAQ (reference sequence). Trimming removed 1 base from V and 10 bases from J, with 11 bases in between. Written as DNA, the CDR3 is TGTGCCAGCAGCTTAGGCCGGGACGGCGAGCAGTTCTTC. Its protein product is CASSLGRDGEQFF.

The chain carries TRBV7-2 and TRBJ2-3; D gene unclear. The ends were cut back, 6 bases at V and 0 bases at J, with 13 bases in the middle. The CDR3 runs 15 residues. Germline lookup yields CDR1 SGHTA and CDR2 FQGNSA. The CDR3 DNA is TGTGCCAGCAGTTCTCAATCTGGAAGCACAGATACGCAGTATTTT. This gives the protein CASSSQSGSTDTQYF.

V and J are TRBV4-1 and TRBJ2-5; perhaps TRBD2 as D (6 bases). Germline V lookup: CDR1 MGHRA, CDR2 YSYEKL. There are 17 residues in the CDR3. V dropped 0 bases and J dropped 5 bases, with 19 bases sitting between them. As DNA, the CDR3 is TGCGCCAGCAGCCAAGATTGGGGCGGGGCCGTTCGGGAGACCCAGTACTTC. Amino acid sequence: CASSQDWGGAVRETQYF.

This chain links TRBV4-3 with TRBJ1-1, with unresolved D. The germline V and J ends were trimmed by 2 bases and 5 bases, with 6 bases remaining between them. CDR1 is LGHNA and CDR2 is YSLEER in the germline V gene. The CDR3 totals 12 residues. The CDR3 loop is CASSQQHTEAFF. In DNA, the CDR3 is TGCGCCAGCAGCCAACAGCATACTGAAGCTTTCTTT.

CDR3 protein: CSVGHPGYTF. In DNA form, the CDR3 reads TGCAGCGTTGGACATCCAGGCTACACCTTC. The rearrangement links TRBV29-1 to TRBJ1-2; D is uncertain. The V gene's germline CDR1 is SQVTM and CDR2 ANQGSEA. This CDR3 has 10 amino acids. The V end lost 4 bases, the J end lost 8 bases, and 8 bases lay between the germline ends.

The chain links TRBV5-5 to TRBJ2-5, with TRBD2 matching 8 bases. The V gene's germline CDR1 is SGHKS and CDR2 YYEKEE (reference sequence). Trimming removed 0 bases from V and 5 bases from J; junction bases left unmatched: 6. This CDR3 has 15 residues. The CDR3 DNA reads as TGTGCCAGCAGCTTGGGCTCGTCGGGGGGGGAGACCCAGTACTTC. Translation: CASSLGSSGGETQYF.

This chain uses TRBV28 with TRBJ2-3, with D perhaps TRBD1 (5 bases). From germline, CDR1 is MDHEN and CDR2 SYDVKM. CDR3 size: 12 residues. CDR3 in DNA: TGTGCTTCAGGGTATAAGGGAGATACGCAGTATTTT. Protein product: CASGYKGDTQYF.